Below are 6 T cell receptor beta chains sequenced from a single sample in a study of T-cell reconstitution after alpha-beta-depleted transplantation in children. Preparation of the TCRbeta library was carried out with unique molecular identifiers. TCRdb ran MiXCR on the PCR reads and lists one entry per CDR3 protein. Of over 400,000 distinct CDR3 sequences listed, over 40% are singletons. The sample in question was PBMCs, obtained before TCRalphabeta/CD19-depleted stem cell transplant. The source of these receptors is a girl aged 2-10 years with aplastic anemia, due to receive a stem cell transplant.

In this sample, this clonotype turned up many times. The chain employs TRBV20-1 and TRBJ2-3; 13 nucleotides match TRBD2. Germline CDR1 reads DFQATT; CDR2 reads SNEGSKA (reference sequence). The CDR3 contains 15 residues. With V trimmed by 4 bases and J by 7 bases, 8 bases remained unmatched. Written as DNA, the CDR3 is TGCAGTGCTACATCCGGGACTAGCGGGGTTAATACGCAGTATTTT. Its protein product is CSATSGTSGVNTQYF.

This clonotype was counted many times. The V gene is TRBV7-2, the J gene TRBJ2-3, with D unresolved. V gave up 4 bases and J gave up 0 bases, with 8 bases separating them. The CDR3 runs 14 residues. Germline V CDR1 and CDR2: SGHTA, FQGNSA. The CDR3 DNA follows: TGTGCCAGCAGCTACTACTTAAGCACAGATACGCAGTATTTT. Translating it yields CASSYYLSTDTQYF.

V is TRBV20-1 and J is TRBJ2-1; 7 positions agree with TRBD2. The ends lost 6 bases at V and 2 bases at J; junction bases unmatched: 10. This CDR3 has 15 residues. Germline V gene sequence: CDR1 DFQATT, CDR2 SNEGSKA (reference sequence). CDR3 bases: TGCAGTGCCCCGGGGCAAGCGGGGACCTACAATGAGCAGTTCTTC. The encoded protein is CSAPGQAGTYNEQFF.

The chain combines TRBV6-1 with TRBJ1-5, with D perhaps TRBD1 (5 bases). Germline V gene lookup returns CDR1 MNHNS and CDR2 SASEGT. The CDR3 runs to 14 residues. The V end lost 3 bases, the J end lost 12 bases, and 18 bases lay between the germline ends. The CDR3 sequence is CASSDAAGVRIQHF. The CDR3 coding sequence is TGTGCCAGCAGTGACGCCGCGGGGGTACGGATCCAGCATTTT.

This clonotype was seen a handful of times. V gene TRBV5-5 combines with J gene TRBJ1-1; D may be TRBD1 (5 bases). V was trimmed by 4 bases and J by 0 bases, leaving 13 bases between them. CDR1 is SGHKS and CDR2 is YYEKEE in the germline V gene (reference sequence). This CDR3 region has 15 residues. CDR3 in amino acids: CASSATGTVNTEAFF. CDR3 bases: TGTGCCAGCAGCGCAACCGGGACGGTGAACACTGAAGCTTTCTTT.

The chain's CDR3 is CASAGQGNNEQFF. CDR3 DNA sequence: TGCGCCAGCGCGGGACAGGGTAACAATGAGCAGTTCTTC. This chain uses TRBV4-1 with TRBJ2-1; 9 bases fit TRBD1. Trimming cost V 8 bases and J 5 bases; bases outside gene matches: 4. The CDR3 totals 13 residues. Germline V gene lookup returns CDR1 MGHRA and CDR2 YSYEKL.